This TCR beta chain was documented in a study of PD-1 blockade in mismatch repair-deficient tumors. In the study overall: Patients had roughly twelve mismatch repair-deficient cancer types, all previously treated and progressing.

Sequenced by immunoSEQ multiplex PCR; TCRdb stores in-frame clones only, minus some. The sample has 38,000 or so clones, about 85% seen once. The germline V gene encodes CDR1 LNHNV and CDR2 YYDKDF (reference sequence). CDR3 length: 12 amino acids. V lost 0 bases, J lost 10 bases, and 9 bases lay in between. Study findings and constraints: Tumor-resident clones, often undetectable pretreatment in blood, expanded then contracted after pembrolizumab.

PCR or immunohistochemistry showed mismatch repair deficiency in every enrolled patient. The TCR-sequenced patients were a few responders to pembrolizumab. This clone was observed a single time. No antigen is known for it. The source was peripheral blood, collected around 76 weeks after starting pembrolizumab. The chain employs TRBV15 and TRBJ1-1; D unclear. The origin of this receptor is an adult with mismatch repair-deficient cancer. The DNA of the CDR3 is TGTGCCACCAGCAGAGATGGGTGGCGAGCTTTCTTT. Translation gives CATSRDGWRAFF.